This TCR beta chain was observed in a study of T cell changes during pregnancy in multiple sclerosis. There are a few counts of this clone. TCRdb's copy holds only in-frame clones and misses some; the assay was immunoSEQ multiplex PCR. The data show around 62,000 clones, approximately 90% seen once. The V gene end was trimmed by 5 bases and the J gene end by 8 bases; junction bases not matched to a gene: 7. Germline V gene sequence: CDR1 LNHDA, CDR2 SQIVND (reference sequence). The CDR3 consists of 15 residues. This chain links TRBV19 with TRBJ1-5; 12 bases align to TRBD1. The input for sequencing was peripheral blood, taken in the third trimester of pregnancy. The sequence was obtained from a female donor with multiple sclerosis, enrolled in a pregnancy study. CDR3 region: CASSPRDRGREPQHF. The CDR3, as DNA: TGTGCCAGTAGTCCCCGGGACAGGGGGCGGGAGCCCCAGCATTTT.